These 19 T cell receptor beta chains were all obtained from the same sample, sequenced in a study of T cell repertoires in cytomegalovirus infection. TCRdb re-analysed the reads in MiXCR, keeping a single row per CDR3 protein. Of approximately 1,000,000 distinct CDR3 sequences in the sample, approximately 31% were seen once. Their recognized antigens are unknown. The specimen comprised cultured CD8+ T cells from PBMCs, sampled from culture after CMV antigen stimulation. The origin of the receptors is a human donor in good health (CMV status not recorded). Some clones in this sample may be carry-over from other donors' samples.

The chain links TRBV20-1 to TRBJ1-1; D is undetermined. The length of the CDR3 is 11 residues. The V gene lost 6 bases and the J gene lost 5 bases, with 10 bases spanning the gap. Germline CDR1 and CDR2: DFQATT and SNEGSKA (reference sequence). CDR3 region: CSAVGYTEAFF. In nucleotides, the CDR3 is TGCAGTGCCGTGGGGTATACTGAAGCTTTCTTT.

This clonotype was counted between two and nine times. The V gene is TRBV6-1, the J gene TRBJ2-7; TRBD2 matches at 8 bases. This CDR3 comprises 15 residues. Per the germline V gene, CDR1 is MNHNS and CDR2 is SASEGT. V shed 6 bases, J shed 4 bases, and the junction held 11 bases outside the gene matches. CDR3 DNA sequence: TGTGCCAGCAGCGAACTCGGGGGGGCCAGGTACGAGCAGTACTTC. Amino acid sequence: CASSELGGARYEQYF.

This clonotype was detected only a few times. The chain joins TRBV15 to TRBJ2-5; 8 bases line up with TRBD2. V shed 2 bases and J 3 bases; nucleotides not matched to a gene: 5. The germline gives CDR1 LNHNV, CDR2 YYDKDF (reference sequence). CDR3 length: 15 residues. The CDR3 region is CATSRSRGGEETQYF. The CDR3 DNA reads as TGTGCCACCAGCAGATCCCGGGGGGGGGAAGAGACCCAGTACTTC.

The chain carries TRBV20-1 and TRBJ2-3; 13 nucleotides align to TRBD2. Per germline, CDR1 DFQATT and CDR2 SNEGSKA (reference sequence). The CDR3 runs to 15 residues. The ends lost 6 bases at V and 1 base at J; junction bases unmatched: 4. CDR3 sequence reads: CSAPGLAGGTDTQYF. The CDR3 DNA is TGCAGTGCCCCCGGACTAGCGGGGGGCACAGATACGCAGTATTTT.

The gene calls are TRBV12-3 or TRBV12-4 and TRBJ1-2; 8 positions agree with TRBD1. The CDR3 sequence is 12 residues long. Trimming took 9 bases from V and 3 from J; bases not matched to a gene: 3. DNA of the CDR3: TGTGCCAGTCAGGACAGGGACTATGGCTACACCTTC. Translated: CASQDRDYGYTF.

This clonotype has more than one count but fewer than ten. This chain connects TRBV25-1 to TRBJ1-1; tentatively, D is TRBD1 (6 bases). The V and J ends lost 7 bases and 0 bases respectively, with 12 bases between them. CDR3 size: 14 residues. Germline values: CDR1 MGHDK, CDR2 SYGVNS. The CDR3 DNA is TGTGCCAGCAAAAGGGGGGGTATGAACACTGAAGCTTTCTTT. Protein product: CASKRGGMNTEAFF.

In its sample, this clonotype was seen a few times. This sequence joins TRBV27 and TRBJ1-2; the D is unclear. The CDR3 length is 13 residues. Germline assignment: CDR1 MNHEY and CDR2 SMNVEV (reference sequence). Trimming removed 3 bases at V and 4 bases at J, with 9 bases between. CDR3 in amino acids: CASSFGETYGYTF. CDR3 DNA sequence: TGTGCCAGCAGTTTCGGGGAAACCTATGGCTACACCTTC.

Ten or more counts support this clonotype. The chain uses TRBV28 and TRBJ1-2; no reliable D call. This CDR3 comprises 14 residues. Germline values: CDR1 MDHEN, CDR2 SYDVKM. V was pared by 6 bases and J by 5 bases, with 16 bases between. CDR3 protein: CASSFFPFSYGYTF. The CDR3 region has the DNA TGTGCCAGCAGCTTCTTCCCATTCTCTTATGGCTACACCTTC.

The V and J genes are TRBV12-3 or TRBV12-4 and TRBJ2-1; D assignment may be TRBD1 or TRBD2 (5 bases each). Trimming pared 10 bases from V and 8 bases from J, leaving 15 bases between. The CDR3 runs to 12 residues. CDR3 sequence reads: CANTHGTHEQFF. DNA for the CDR3: TGTGCCAACACCCATGGGACCCATGAGCAGTTCTTC.

This clonotype has just a few counts. This chain joins TRBV7-9 and TRBJ2-1; 12 nucleotides agree with TRBD2. This CDR3 is built from 16 residues. The J segment lost 9 bases and the V segment lost 5 bases, leaving 11 bases of the junction unmatched. Germline assignment: CDR1 SEHNR and CDR2 FQNEAQ (reference sequence). The CDR3 loop is CASSPQPTSGGTEQFF. The CDR3 DNA is TGTGCCAGCAGCCCGCAGCCGACTAGCGGGGGAACTGAGCAGTTCTTC.

The rearrangement joins TRBV4-1 to TRBJ2-7, with 9 bases identical to TRBD1. The germline CDR1 and CDR2 sequences are MGHRA and YSYEKL. This CDR3 has 15 amino acids. With V trimmed by 2 bases and J by 3 bases, 5 bases remained unmatched. CDR3 nucleotides: TGCGCCAGCAGCCAACAGGACAGGGGTATCTACGAGCAGTACGTC. Translating it yields CASSQQDRGIYEQYV.

The J gene is TRBJ1-5, the V gene TRBV19, with D possibly being TRBD1 (5 bases). Germline V gene lookup returns CDR1 LNHDA and CDR2 SQIVND (reference sequence). This CDR3 comprises 15 residues. V lost 7 bases, J lost 0 bases, and 13 bases lay in between. The DNA of the CDR3 is TGTGCCAGTACTAGACAGCAATATAGCAATCAGCCCCAGCATTTT. Protein: CASTRQQYSNQPQHF.

This clonotype was seen at least ten times. The chain links TRBV7-2 to TRBJ2-3; no clear D. V was cut by 5 bases and J by 2 bases, with 17 bases left in between. Germline CDR1 is SGHTA and CDR2 is FQGNSA. The CDR3 length is 16 residues. The CDR3 coding sequence is TGTGCCAGCAGCGTACCTAAGGAGCTCTACACAGATACGCAGTATTTT. Its protein is CASSVPKELYTDTQYF.

V and J are TRBV6-6 and TRBJ2-1; the D gene is possibly TRBD2 (5 bases). The CDR3 length is 13 residues. V was cut by 2 bases and J by 4 bases, with 6 bases left in between. Per the germline V gene, CDR1 is MNHNY and CDR2 is SVGAGI (reference sequence). The CDR3 region is CASSYEGYNEQFF. For the CDR3, the DNA is TGTGCCAGCAGTTACGAGGGATACAATGAGCAGTTCTTC.

This clonotype was seen only a few times. The rearrangement uses TRBV20-1 and TRBJ1-1; D ambiguous. Germline CDR1 reads DFQATT; CDR2 reads SNEGSKA (reference sequence). Trimming removed 0 bases from V and 2 bases from J, with 13 bases in between. The CDR3 is 15 amino acids. The CDR3 region is CSAREVWVGNTEAFF. CDR3 sequence (DNA): TGCAGTGCTAGAGAGGTCTGGGTCGGAAACACTGAAGCTTTCTTT.

This clonotype appeared a few times. The V call is TRBV27, the J call TRBJ2-1; a weak D match, TRBD2 (6 bases). CDR1 is MNHEY, CDR2 SMNVEV, per germline (reference sequence). V lost 6 bases and J lost 7, with 10 bases in between. The CDR3 has 12 residues. The CDR3 spells CASRGLRNEQFF. The DNA for the CDR3 is TGTGCCAGCAGGGGACTTAGAAATGAGCAGTTCTTC.

CDR3 sequence reads: CASSPPGGRFEDGYTF. For the CDR3, the DNA is TGCGCCAGCAGCCCCCCCGGGGGGCGCTTCGAAGATGGCTACACCTTC. The gene calls are TRBV4-3 and TRBJ1-2; TRBD1 might be the D (6 bases). CDR1 and CDR2 (germline): LGHNA, YSLEER. CDR3 length: 16 residues. Trimming shortened V by 4 bases and J by 6 bases, and 21 bases separated the two germline ends.

This clonotype has just a few counts. The chain combines TRBV12-3 or TRBV12-4 with TRBJ2-1; 16 bases are shared with TRBD2. CDR3 length: 17 residues. V shed 6 bases, J shed 8 bases, and the junction held 10 bases outside the gene matches. The CDR3 DNA reads as TGTGCCAGCAGCATTGGGACTAGCGGGGGGGCCCTCGATGAGCAGTTCTTC. Its translation: CASSIGTSGGALDEQFF.

This clonotype came up many times. J is TRBJ2-1 and V is TRBV6-1, with D perhaps matching TRBD1 or TRBD2 (5 bases each). The germline V gene encodes CDR1 MNHNS and CDR2 SASEGT. V was trimmed by 6 bases and J by 6 bases, leaving 18 bases between them. This CDR3 is 15 amino acids long. The DNA of the CDR3 is TGTGCCAGCAGGGCTACGGGACGGAAAACCAATGAGCAGTTCTTC. Amino acids: CASRATGRKTNEQFF.